This T cell receptor beta chain was recovered during a study of T cell changes during pregnancy in multiple sclerosis. The data were produced by immunoSEQ multiplex PCR, yet TCRdb's version contains in-frame clones alone and is incomplete. The data hold about 58,000 clones, with roughly 89% observed a single time. Germline V gives CDR1 LGHNA, CDR2 YNFKEQ. V dropped 0 bases and J dropped 2; count of bases not matched to a gene: 14. This CDR3 has 19 amino acids. The V gene is TRBV4-2, the J gene TRBJ2-3; TRBD1 agrees at 7 bases. The TCR comes from a female donor in good health, enrolled as a control in a pregnancy study. This specimen was CD4+ T cells from peripheral blood mononuclear cells, taken after pregnancy. In DNA form, the CDR3 reads TGTGCCAGCAGCCAAGATCCGGTAGGGGGCCCACCCTCCACAGATACGCAGTATTTT. Its translation: CASSQDPVGGPPSTDTQYF.